Included here is one T cell receptor beta chain sequence, with context. This record comes from a study of CD8+ T cells in alopecia areata. Sample treatment: oral pan-JAK inhibitor, 5-10 mg twice daily. The germline CDR1 and CDR2 sequences are MNHEY and SVGAGI. The CDR3 consists of 15 residues. Trimming at V came to 5 bases and at J to 5 bases, leaving 8 bases not matched to a gene. Extracted from the samples, RNA was reverse transcribed into cDNA to serve as the sequencing template. Profiling relied on immunoSEQ multiplex PCR, and the TCRdb table lists in-frame clones only, not all of them. Of roughly 200,000 clones listed, about 40% are singletons.

The receptor comes from a human donor with alopecia areata. The chain joins TRBV6-5 to TRBJ2-2; TRBD2 matches 7 bases. The sample in question was CD4+ T cells sorted from blood, obtained at roughly week 36, from a patient treated with tofacitinib. CDR3 amino acids: CASSPSGLGTGELFF. In nucleotides, the CDR3 is TGTGCCAGCAGTCCTAGCGGCCTGGGTACCGGGGAGCTGTTTTTT.